This T cell receptor beta chain was identified in a study of T cell responses to AZD1222 COVID-19 vaccine. Study details: Pooled together were second doses at about 4 or about 12 weeks.

Trimming took 3 bases from V and 3 from J, leaving 10 bases between them. The germline CDR1 and CDR2 sequences are SGHNT and YENEEA. This CDR3 is 14 amino acids long. About this clone: The antigen is undetermined.

TCRdb's table, derived via immunoSEQ multiplex PCR, lists solely in-frame clones and lacks some. The sample holds approximately 100,000 clones, around 87% seen once. Study results and limitations: Spike-specific TCR breadth and depth rose after two AZD1222 doses. Baseline testing showed seropositivity in only five or six AZD1222 recipients. Possibly, clonal diversity was underestimated; donors were largely white British and included more females.

The rearrangement uses TRBV11-3 and TRBJ2-3; D gene ambiguous. The sequencing here drew on peripheral blood, taken on day 0 of AZD1222 vaccination. The receptor's source is an adult in good health. The CDR3 coding sequence is TGTGCCAGCAGCTTTCGAGACATTACAGATACGCAGTATTTT. Its protein product is CASSFRDITDTQYF.